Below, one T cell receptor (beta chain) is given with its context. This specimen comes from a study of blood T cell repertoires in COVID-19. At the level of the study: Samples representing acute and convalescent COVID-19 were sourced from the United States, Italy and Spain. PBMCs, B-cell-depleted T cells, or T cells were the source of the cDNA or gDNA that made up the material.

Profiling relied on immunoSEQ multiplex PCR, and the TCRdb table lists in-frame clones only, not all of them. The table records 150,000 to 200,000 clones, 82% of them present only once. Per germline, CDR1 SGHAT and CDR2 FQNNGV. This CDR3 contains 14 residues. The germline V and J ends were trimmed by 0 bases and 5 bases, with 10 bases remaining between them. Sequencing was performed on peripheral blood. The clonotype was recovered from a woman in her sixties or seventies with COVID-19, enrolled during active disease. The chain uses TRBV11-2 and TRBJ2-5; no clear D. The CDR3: CASSLDPLGETQYF. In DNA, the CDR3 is TGTGCCAGCAGCTTAGATCCCCTCGGGGAGACCCAGTACTTC.